This T cell receptor beta chain was recovered during a study of shared clonotypes between healthy human individuals. Looking at the study overall: The plates for each donor numbered three CD4 naive, three CD4 memory, two CD8 naive and one CD8 memory. General study points: With four donors compared, approximately 5% of naive CD4 clonotypes were shared.

This table comes from immunoSEQ multiplex PCR, and its TCRdb copy is limited to in-frame clones, with some not included. In the table there are some 1,900,000 clones, roughly 95% of which are singletons. Selected positively for CCR7 and CD45RO-negative, naive CD8 cells excluded terminally differentiated effector memory CD45RA+ cells. Concerning this clone itself: Its antigen remains unidentified.

CDR1 LNHDA and CDR2 SQIVND come from the germline V gene (reference sequence). Trimming shortened V by 3 bases and J by 6 bases, and 6 bases separated the two germline ends. The CDR3 is made up of 13 amino acids. This receptor was taken from a man aged 18 to 30 in good health. The sequenced material came from naive CD8+ T cells sorted from blood. This sequence joins TRBV19 and TRBJ1-6; no reliable D call. In nucleotides, the CDR3 is TGTGCCAGTAGTATCACGAGTAATTCACCCCTCCACTTT. Translating gives CASSITSNSPLHF.